The sequence of this T cell receptor beta chain was determined in a study of metastatic and nonmetastatic thyroid tumors. Study details: Repertoires from blood and tumor or nodule tissue of malignant and benign thyroid patients were compared.

Before thyroid surgery, none of the patients had received any treatment. The table lists this clone with many counts. TCRdb used MiXCR to call clones anew from the PCR reads. Of about 33,000 clones detected, 15% to 20% appear once; the ten largest clones hold 12%. The sequencing input was blood. The sequence derives from a male donor with papillary thyroid cancer or a benign thyroid nodule (not recorded which). Some clones in this sample may be carry-over from other donors' samples.

CDR3 residues: CAILSGTLHSNQPQHF. The CDR3 DNA reads TGTGCCATCCTTTCCGGGACCCTCCATAGCAATCAGCCCCAGCATTTT. The chain recombines TRBV10-3 with TRBJ1-5; TRBD1 might be the D (5 bases). The germline CDR1 and CDR2 sequences are ENHRY and SYGVKD. Trimming cost V 8 bases and J 0 bases, with 17 bases left between them. The CDR3 consists of 16 residues.